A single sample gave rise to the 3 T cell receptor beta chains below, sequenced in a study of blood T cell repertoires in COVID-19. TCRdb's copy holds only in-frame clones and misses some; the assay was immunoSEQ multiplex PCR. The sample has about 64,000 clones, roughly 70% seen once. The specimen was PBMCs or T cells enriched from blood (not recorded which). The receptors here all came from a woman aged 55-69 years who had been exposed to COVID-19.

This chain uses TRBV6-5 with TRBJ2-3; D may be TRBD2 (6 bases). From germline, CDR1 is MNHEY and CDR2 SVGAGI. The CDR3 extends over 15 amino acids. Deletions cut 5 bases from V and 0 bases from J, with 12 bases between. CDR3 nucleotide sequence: TGTGCCAGCAGTCGAGCGGGCCCTAGCACAGATACGCAGTATTTT. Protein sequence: CASSRAGPSTDTQYF.

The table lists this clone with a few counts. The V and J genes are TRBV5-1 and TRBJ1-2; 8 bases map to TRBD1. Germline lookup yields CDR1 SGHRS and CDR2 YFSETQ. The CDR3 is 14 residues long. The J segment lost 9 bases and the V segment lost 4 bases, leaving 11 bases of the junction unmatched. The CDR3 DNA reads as TGCGCCAGCAGCCCCGGACAGGGCCAGGAGAGCTACACCTTC. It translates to CASSPGQGQESYTF. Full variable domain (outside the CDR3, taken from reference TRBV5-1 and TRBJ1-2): KAGVTQTPRYLIKTRGQQVTLSCSPISGHRSVSWYQQTPGQGLQFLFEYFSETQRNKGNFPGRFSGRQFSNSRSEMNVSTLELGDSALYLCASSPGQGQESYTFGSGTRLTVV.

CDR3 coding DNA: TGTGCCAGCTCTGCCCGGGGTGCCCCGGGAGGCTACACCTTC. Translating it yields CASSARGAPGGYTF. This chain links TRBV2 with TRBJ1-2; D unresolved. The CDR3 consists of 14 residues. The germline V and J ends were trimmed by 8 bases and 8 bases, with 21 bases remaining between them. Germline loops: CDR1 SNHLY, CDR2 FYNNEI. Full variable domain (missing parts from reference TRBV2 and TRBJ1-2): EPEVTQTPSHQVTQMGQEVILRCVPISNHLYFYWYRQILGQKVEFLVSFYNNEISEKSEIFDDQFSVERPDGSNFTLKIRSTKLEDSAMYFCASSARGAPGGYTFGSGTRLTVV.